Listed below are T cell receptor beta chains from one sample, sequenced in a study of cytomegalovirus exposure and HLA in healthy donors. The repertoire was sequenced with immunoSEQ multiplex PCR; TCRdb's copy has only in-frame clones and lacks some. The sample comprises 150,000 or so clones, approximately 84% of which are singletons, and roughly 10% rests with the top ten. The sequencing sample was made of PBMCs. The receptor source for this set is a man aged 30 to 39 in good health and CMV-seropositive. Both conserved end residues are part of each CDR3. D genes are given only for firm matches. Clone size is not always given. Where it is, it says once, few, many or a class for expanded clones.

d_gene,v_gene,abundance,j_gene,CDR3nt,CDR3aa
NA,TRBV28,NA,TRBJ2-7,TGTGCCAGCAGTCTGGGACTTGCGCCTTACGAGCAGTACTTC,CASSLGLAPYEQYF
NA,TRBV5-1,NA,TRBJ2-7,TGCGCCAGCAGCTCCCCGCGCCAAGGGACAATCGGGGAGCAGTACTTC,CASSSPRQGTIGEQYF
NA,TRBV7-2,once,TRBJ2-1,TGTGCCAGCAGCTCGGGGGGCGGGATTAATGAGCAGTTCTTC,CASSSGGGINEQFF
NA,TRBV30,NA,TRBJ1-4,TGTGCCTGGAGTGTACTAGGGGGTAATGAAAAACTGTTTTTT,CAWSVLGGNEKLFF
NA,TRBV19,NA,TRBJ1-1,TGTGCCAGTAGTATAGAGGGACCCACGGGACACCTAGGGACTGAAGCTTTCTTT,CASSIEGPTGHLGTEAFF
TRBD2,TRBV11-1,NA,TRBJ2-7,TGTGCCAGCAGCCCGATAGGCGGGAGATATTCCTACGAGCAGTACTTC,CASSPIGGRYSYEQYF
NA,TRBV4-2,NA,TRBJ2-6,TGTGCCAGCAGCCAAGACTTGACAGGTCCCTCTGGGGCCAACGTCCTGACTTTC,CASSQDLTGPSGANVLTF
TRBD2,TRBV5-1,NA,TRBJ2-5,TGCGCCAGCAGCTTACTAGCGGGAGGGTTGACGCAAGAGACCCAGTACTTC,CASSLLAGGLTQETQYF
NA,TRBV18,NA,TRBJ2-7,TGTGCCAGCTCACCCCGTAGTTCCGTCAGGGACTACGAGCAGTACTTC,CASSPRSSVRDYEQYF
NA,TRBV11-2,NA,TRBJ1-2,TGTGCCAGCAGCCCCCTCCGGGGAAAGCGCTATGGCTACACCTTC,CASSPLRGKRYGYTF
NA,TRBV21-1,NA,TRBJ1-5,TGTGCCAGCAACAGAACGCAATGGTATAGCAATCAGCCCCAGCATTTT,CASNRTQWYSNQPQHF
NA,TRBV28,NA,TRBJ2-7,TGTGCCAGCAGCCCCGCGGGGCCGGAGAGGCAGTACTTC,CASSPAGPERQYF
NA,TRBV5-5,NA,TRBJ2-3,TGTGCCAGCAGCTTGGAGGGACACTATCCAGATACGCAGTATTTT,CASSLEGHYPDTQYF
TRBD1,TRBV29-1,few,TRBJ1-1,TGCAGCGTGAAGACAGGGGGGGACACTGAAGCTTTCTTT,CSVKTGGDTEAFF
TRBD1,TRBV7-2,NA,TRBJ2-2,TGTGCCAGCAGTAGACAGGGGGCCAACACCGGGGAGCTGTTTTTT,CASSRQGANTGELFF
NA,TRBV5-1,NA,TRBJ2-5,TGCGCCAGCAGCCCGGTCGCGGCAGCGCAAGAGACCCAGTACTTC,CASSPVAAAQETQYF
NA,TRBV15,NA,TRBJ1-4,TGTGCCACCAGCAGAGATCCGGGGAGTGGTGAAAAACTGTTTTTT,CATSRDPGSGEKLFF
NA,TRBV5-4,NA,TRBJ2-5,TGTGCCAGCAGCTTGGCGTCAGGGTTGGAGACCCAGTACTTC,CASSLASGLETQYF
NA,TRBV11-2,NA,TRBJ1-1,TGTGCCAGCAGCGCCGGTTTGAACACTGAAGCTTTCTTT,CASSAGLNTEAFF
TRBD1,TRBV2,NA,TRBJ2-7,TGTGCCAGCACTCCTGACAGGGCTTACGAGCAGTACTTC,CASTPDRAYEQYF
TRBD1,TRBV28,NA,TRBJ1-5,TGTGCCAGCAGTCCAGAAGGACAGGGAAGAGCTGGCAATCAGCCCCAGCATTTT,CASSPEGQGRAGNQPQHF
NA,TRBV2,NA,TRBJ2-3,TGTGCCAGCAACAGCCGTAAAAGCACAGATACGCAGTATTTT,CASNSRKSTDTQYF
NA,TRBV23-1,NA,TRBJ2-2,TGCGCCAGCAGGAGACTGATGCGGACCGGGGAGCTGTTTTTT,CASRRLMRTGELFF
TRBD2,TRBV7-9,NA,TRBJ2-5,TGTGCCAGCAGCTTAGCGGGGGGGTACCAAGAGACCCAGTACTTC,CASSLAGGYQETQYF
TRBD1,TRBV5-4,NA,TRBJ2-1,TGTGCCAGCAGCCCGACCGGGACAGGATACAATGAGCAGTTCTTC,CASSPTGTGYNEQFF
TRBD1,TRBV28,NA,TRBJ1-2,TGTGCCAGCCAATCATGGGACAGGGGTAGGTCGGACTATGGCTACACCTTC,CASQSWDRGRSDYGYTF
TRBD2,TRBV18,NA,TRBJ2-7,TGTGCCAGCTCACCACCGGTACGGCGGGAGATTACTTACGAGCAGTACTTC,CASSPPVRREITYEQYF
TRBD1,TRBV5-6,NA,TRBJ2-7,TGTGCCAGCAGCCCCGAGGGGGCCGAGCAGTACTTC,CASSPEGAEQYF
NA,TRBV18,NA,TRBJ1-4,TGTGCCAGCTCACCCGACTGGAATGAAAAACTGTTTTTT,CASSPDWNEKLFF
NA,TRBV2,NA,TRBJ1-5,TGTGCCAGCATTGGACAACCAAATCAGCCCCAGCATTTT,CASIGQPNQPQHF
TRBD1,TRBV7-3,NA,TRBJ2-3,TGTGCCAGCGCTACACAGGGGTCAGATACGCAGTATTTT,CASATQGSDTQYF
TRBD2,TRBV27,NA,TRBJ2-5,TGTGCCAGCAGGGAAGGGCTAGCGGGAGCAGAGACCCAGTACTTC,CASREGLAGAETQYF
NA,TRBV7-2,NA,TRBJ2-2,TGTGCCAGCAGCTTAATTCTGAATAGCGGCCTCCCGGGAGGGGAGCTGTTTTTT,CASSLILNSGLPGGELFF
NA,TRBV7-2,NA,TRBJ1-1,TGTGCCAGCAGCTTCAGAGGGATACACACTGAAGCTTTCTTT,CASSFRGIHTEAFF
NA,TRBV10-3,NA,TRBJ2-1,TGTGCCATCAGTGAGTGGGAGTGGAGCTCCTACAATGAGCAGTTCTTC,CAISEWEWSSYNEQFF
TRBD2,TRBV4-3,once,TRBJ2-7,TGCGCCAGCAGCCAAGATTTGGGGGGGGACGCAGCCTACGAGCAGTACTTC,CASSQDLGGDAAYEQYF
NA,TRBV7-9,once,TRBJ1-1,TGTGCCAGCAGCTTCGGGGGGGACACTGAAGCTTTCTTT,CASSFGGDTEAFF
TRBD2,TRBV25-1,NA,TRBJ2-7,TGTGCCGTATCTAGCGGGAGTCCCTACGAGCAGTACTTC,CAVSSGSPYEQYF
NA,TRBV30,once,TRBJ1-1,TGTGCCTGGACAGGGGATAACACTGAAGCTTTCTTT,CAWTGDNTEAFF
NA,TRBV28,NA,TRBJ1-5,TGTGCCAGCAGTTTTTTTGAACGGGAGAGCAATCAGCCCCAGCATTTT,CASSFFERESNQPQHF
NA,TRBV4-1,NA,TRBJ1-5,TGCGCCAGCAGCCAGACCCCGACAGGACGCAATCAGCCCCAGCATTTT,CASSQTPTGRNQPQHF
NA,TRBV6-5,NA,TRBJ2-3,TGTGCCAGCTACCCACTACGGCCTAGCACAGATACGCAGTATTTT,CASYPLRPSTDTQYF
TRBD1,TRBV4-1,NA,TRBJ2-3,TGCGCCAGCAGCCTACCGATAGACAGGGTAAGAAGCACAGATACGCAGTATTTT,CASSLPIDRVRSTDTQYF
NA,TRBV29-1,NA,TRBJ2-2,TGCACCGGAGGGGCCCCAAACACCGGGGAGCTGTTTTTT,CTGGAPNTGELFF
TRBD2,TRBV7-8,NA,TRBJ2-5,TGTGCCAGCAGCAAAAGCGGGGGGCTTACAGGAGCCCAGTACTTC,CASSKSGGLTGAQYF
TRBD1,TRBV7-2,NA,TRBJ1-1,TGTGCCAGCAGGTTCTCCCGGGACAGAAGGTCTGAAGCTTTCTTT,CASRFSRDRRSEAFF
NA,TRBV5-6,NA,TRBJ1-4,TGTGCCAGCAGCTTGGCGGGAGGTGAAAAACTGTTTTTT,CASSLAGGEKLFF
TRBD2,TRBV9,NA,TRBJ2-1,TGTGCCAGCAGCGCCTCGCCGGCTAGCGGCATAAATGAGCAGTTCTTC,CASSASPASGINEQFF
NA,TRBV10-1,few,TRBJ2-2,TGCGCCAGCAGTGTTACGGCGAACACCGGGGAGCTGTTTTTT,CASSVTANTGELFF
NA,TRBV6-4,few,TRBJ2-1,TGTGCCAGCAGGGCGGCAGGGGAGGGCAATGAGCAGTTCTTC,CASRAAGEGNEQFF
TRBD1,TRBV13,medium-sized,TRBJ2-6,TGTGCCAGCAGCTCACTGGACAGGGAAACCTCTGGGGCCAACGTCCTGACTTTC,CASSSLDRETSGANVLTF
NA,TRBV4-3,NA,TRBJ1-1,TGCGCCAGCAGCCAAGACGAGGGAATGAACACTGAAGCTTTCTTT,CASSQDEGMNTEAFF
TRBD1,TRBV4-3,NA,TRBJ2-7,TGCGCCAGCAGCCAAGAGGGTACAGGGGAAAGTTCCTACGAGCAGTACTTC,CASSQEGTGESSYEQYF
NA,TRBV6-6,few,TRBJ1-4,TGTGCCAGCAGCCCGAGACAGGATGAAAAACTGTTTTTT,CASSPRQDEKLFF
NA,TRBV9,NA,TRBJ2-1,TGTGCCAGCAGCGTATGGGGGCGGACTAGTCGCGATGAGCAGTTCTTC,CASSVWGRTSRDEQFF
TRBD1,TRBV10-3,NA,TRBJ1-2,TGTGCCATCAGCCGGACAGGGGGCGAGTCTGGCTACACCTTC,CAISRTGGESGYTF